This TCR beta chain was obtained from a study of shared clonotypes between healthy human individuals. Replicate PCRs run on sorted subsets employed 200 ng DNA, approximately 30,000 T cell genomes. Clones were sequenced by immunoSEQ multiplex PCR, and TCRdb holds only the in-frame ones, with some missing. The sample records under 1,900,000 clones, 97% to 99% being singletons. As regards this clone: Its antigen is not identified.

This CDR3 is built from 14 residues. Deletions cut 6 bases from V and 6 bases from J, with 18 bases between. Germline lookup yields CDR1 SGHTA and CDR2 FQGNSA. Overall study results and limits: Investigators expected sequencing depth to affect clonotype sharing among donors. Richness estimates generally favored naive over memory subsets. What rarefaction showed was incomplete sorted-subset sequencing despite large depth.

Material: naive CD4+ T cells sorted from blood. This sample's subset: CD45RA+ positively selected. The clonotype comes from a man aged 25 to 40 in good health. This sequence joins TRBV7-2 and TRBJ2-7; D might be TRBD2 (6 bases). This chain's CDR3 is CASSSLEGISEQYF. For the CDR3, the DNA is TGTGCCAGCAGTTCCCTGGAGGGAATCAGCGAGCAGTACTTC. Full variable domain (outside the CDR3, taken from reference TRBV7-2 and TRBJ2-7): GAGVSQSPSNKVTEKGKDVELRCDPISGHTALYWYRQSLGQGLEFLIYFQGNSAPDKSGLPSDRFSAERTGGSVSTLTIQRTQQEDSAVYLCASSSLEGISEQYFGPGTRLTVT.